Below are 20 T cell receptor delta chains sequenced from a single sample in a study of γδ T cells in repeated Plasmodium falciparum infection. Vgamma9/Vdelta2+ and Vdelta2-negative gammadelta T cells were flow-sorted from PBMC for bulk sequencing. TCRdb redid clone calling on the multiplex PCR reads using CATT. In the table there are about 89,000 delta-chain clones, about 1.5% of which are singletons. Sequenced: gamma-delta T cells from blood. Receptors were obtained from a pool of human donors (malaria-infected and uninfected, not separated).

At least ten counts were recorded for this clone. Translating this DNA gives a protein that differs at residue 17 from the TCRdb one, which belongs to a much larger clone; a read error is likely, and the protein shown is this translation. This chain joins TRDV2 and TRDJ1; 9 positions match TRDD3. Germline V gene lookup returns CDR1 GEAIGNYY and CDR2 EKD. The CDR3 is made up of 19 amino acids. In nucleotides, the CDR3 is TGTGCCTGTGACACCCTAGGACTGGGGGAGAACGTTTGGACCGATAAACCCATCTTT. Amino acids: CACDTLGLGENVWTDKPIF.

This clone was observed many times. This sequence joins TRDV1 and TRDJ1; 7 bases map to TRDD2. Germline V CDR1 and CDR2: TSWWSYY, QGS. The CDR3 extends over 19 amino acids. With V trimmed by 1 base and J by 1 base, 15 bases remained unmatched. CDR3: CALGERGPSSTAVTDKLIF. CDR3 DNA: TGTGCTCTTGGGGAACGGGGGCCTTCCTCCACCGCCGTCACCGATAAACTCATCTTT.

In this sample, this clone turned up a few times. A read error is the likely source, as a far larger clone sits one nucleotide away. Other DNA sequences in this specimen translate into the identical CDR3. The chain couples TRDV2 to TRDJ1; 10 nucleotides align to TRDD3. The CDR3 has 18 amino acids. CDR1 and CDR2 from the germline V gene are GEAIGNYY and EKD. CDR3 sequence: CACDPSRGIREYTDKLIF. CDR3 DNA sequence: TGCGCCTGTGACCCTAGTCGGGGGATACGCGAGTACACCGATAAACTCATCTTT.

About this clone itself: The protein that TCRdb holds for this DNA derives from a much larger clone and differs from the translated DNA at residue 6, which likely indicates a read error; the protein shown here is translated from the DNA. The rearrangement joins TRDV2 to TRDJ3, with 12 bases matching TRDD3. With V trimmed by 5 bases and J by 1 base, 14 bases remained unmatched. CDR1 and CDR2 from the germline V gene are GEAIGNYY and EKD. The CDR3 has 21 residues. In DNA form, the CDR3 reads TGTGCCTGTGGCTCTTCCTTACTGGGGGATACTAGGTCCTGGGACACCCGACAGATGTTTTTC. This encodes CACGSSLLGDTRSWDTRQMFF.

This clone was seen a few times. It is likely a read error: a sequence one base away is far more abundant. Other DNA variants within this sample encode the same CDR3. V is TRDV1 and J is TRDJ1; D not certain. The CDR3 is 18 residues long. CDR1 and CDR2 from the germline V gene are TSWWSYY and QGS. DNA of the CDR3: TGTGCTCTTGGGGAAGTGTACCCGCGGGAATCGTACACCGATAAACTCATCTTC. Translating gives CALGEVYPRESYTDKLIF.

There are many counts of this clone. This sequence joins TRDV2 and TRDJ1, with 12 bases matching TRDD3. Germline trimming cut 3 bases from V and 0 bases from J; bases unmatched to any gene: 10. The CDR3 runs 18 residues. Germline loops: CDR1 GEAIGNYY, CDR2 EKD. CDR3 protein: CACDALGDTRADTDKLIF. CDR3 in DNA: TGTGCCTGTGACGCTCTGGGGGATACGAGAGCGGACACCGATAAACTCATCTTT.

This clone was seen many times. With only one base between it and a far larger clone, this is likely a read error. This specimen includes other DNA sequences encoding the same CDR3. J is TRDJ1 and V is TRDV2; the match to TRDD3 covers 7 bases. The CDR3 runs 17 residues. With V trimmed by 1 base and J by 5 bases, 15 bases remained unmatched. Germline V CDR1 and CDR2: GEAIGNYY, EKD. CDR3 in amino acids: CACDTQYWGRDDDKLIF. The DNA of the CDR3 is TGTGCCTGTGACACTCAATACTGGGGCAGAGACGATGATAAACTCATCTTT.

The sample holds a few counts of this clone. A read error likely explains this, since a far larger clone differs by one base. The same CDR3 is also encoded by other DNA sequences in this sample. V usage is TRDV1 and J usage is TRDJ1; TRDD3 matches at 7 bases. TCRdb does not report a J gene; here it was assigned by matching the DNA to germline references. CDR3 length equals 23 residues. The V segment lost 2 bases and the J segment 0 bases; nucleotides outside the gene matches: 27. Germline CDR1 reads TSWWSYY; CDR2 reads QGS. CDR3 bases: TGTGCTCTTGGGGAATACCTCCTCCCCCGAATTACTGGAGGATACGCGTACACCGATAAACTCATCTTT. This codes for CALGEYLLPRITGGYAYTDKLIF.

Many counts were recorded for this clone. The V and J genes are TRDV2 and TRDJ3; perhaps TRDD3 as D (5 bases). Germline V gives CDR1 GEAIGNYY, CDR2 EKD. This CDR3 spans 19 amino acids. With 0 bases removed from V and 0 bases from J, the gap between germline ends came to 14 bases. CDR3 nucleotides: TGTGCCTGTGACACCGTTGGGGCCGACCACTCCTGGGACACCCGACAGATGTTTTTC. It specifies CACDTVGADHSWDTRQMFF.

Note on this clone: The protein TCRdb gives is from a much larger clone and does not agree with this DNA's translation at residue 6, likely a read error; the protein shown here comes from the DNA. DNA for the CDR3: TGTGCTCTTGATTGGCGGGATGGGGGATCAATAACAGCACAACTCTTCTTT. It is translated as CALDWRDGGSITAQLFF. The chain has TRDV1 and TRDJ2; TRDD3 agrees at 8 bases. The J gene, left out of TCRdb, was set here by checking the DNA against germline. Germline V gene sequence: CDR1 TSWWSYY, CDR2 QGS. Unmatched junction bases numbered 15, after V lost 7 bases and J lost 5 bases. The CDR3 is 17 residues long.

This clone occurred a few times. A far more abundant clone sits one base away, making this likely a read error. Additional DNA sequences in this sample encode the identical CDR3. The chain carries TRDV1 and TRDJ1; 7 bases map to TRDD3. CDR1 is TSWWSYY and CDR2 is QGS in the germline V gene. This CDR3 is 19 amino acids long. In nucleotides, the CDR3 is TGTGCTCTGGGGGATGGAGTCCTATGGCTGGGGGCGCACACCGATAAACTCATCTTT. Translating it yields CALGDGVLWLGAHTDKLIF.

V usage is TRDV1 and J usage is TRDJ1, with D maybe TRDD3 (6 bases). CDR1 and CDR2 from the germline V gene are TSWWSYY and QGS. CDR3 size: 13 residues. The V end was cut by 4 bases, the J end by 2 bases, with 8 bases between. The CDR3 loop is CALGGGGTDKLIF. The CDR3 DNA sequence: TGTGCTCTTGGGGGGGGGGGAACCGATAAACTCATCTTT.

This clone has more than one count but fewer than ten. This DNA's translation differs at residue 10 from TCRdb's protein, which comes from a much larger clone; a read error is likely, and the protein shown is translated from the DNA. V is TRDV3 and J is TRDJ1, with a possible D match to TRDD2 (5 bases). CDR3 size: 13 residues. Germline V CDR1 and CDR2: TVYSNPD, GDNSRS (reference sequence). With 3 bases removed from V and 9 bases from J, the gap between germline ends came to 20 bases. CDR3 nucleotides: TGTGCCTTCGACCGCTTTCCTCCTGATGAACTCATCTTT. This translates into CAFDRFPPDELIF.

Concerning this clone: TCRdb's protein for this DNA is that of a much larger clone and differs from the translation at residue 9, likely a read error; the protein shown is the DNA translation. The V call is TRDV1, the J call TRDJ1; 8 bases are shared with TRDD3. The J gene, missing from TCRdb, was assigned here through DNA to germline matching. From germline, CDR1 is TSWWSYY and CDR2 QGS. The junction had 13 bases not matched to a gene; V was cut back by 6 bases and J by 10 bases. The CDR3 has 14 residues. DNA of the CDR3: TGTGCTCTTGGAGGCTTACTGGGGGGTACCGGACTCATCTTT. It specifies CALGGLLGGTGLIF.

This clone has just a few counts. A far larger clone is just one base off, so this is likely a read error. This sample also contains other DNA sequences that code for the same CDR3. The chain joins TRDV3 to TRDJ1, with D perhaps matching TRDD3 (6 bases). The CDR3 extends over 16 amino acids. V lost 0 bases and J 0 bases, leaving 17 bases between the germline ends. Per the germline V gene, CDR1 is TVYSNPD and CDR2 is GDNSRS (reference sequence). CDR3 region: CAFRNGGSSYTDKLIF. The CDR3 DNA reads TGTGCCTTTAGGAATGGGGGCTCCAGTTACACCGATAAACTCATCTTT.

There are a few counts of this clone. Only one base separates this from a far larger clonotype, so it likely reflects a read error. Other DNA sequences in this specimen translate into the identical CDR3. The chain carries TRDV1 and TRDJ2, with D perhaps TRDD3 (8 bases). In the absence of a J gene in TCRdb, the DNA was matched to germline to assign it here. Germline values: CDR1 TSWWSYY, CDR2 QGS. The CDR3 sequence is 22 residues long. DNA for the CDR3: TGTGCTCTCGGGGTCCGAATTCCTACATCACTGGGGGGGGCTGCTTTGACAGCACAACTCTTCTTT. As protein: CALGVRIPTSLGGAALTAQLFF.

This clone was recorded a few times. This DNA's translation and the protein TCRdb lists, from a much larger clone, do not match at residue 12, likely due to a read error; the protein shown is translated from the DNA. In DNA, the CDR3 is TGTGCCTGTGACAATCTGGGGGACTACGATAAACCCATCTTT. This sequence encodes CACDNLGDYDKPIF. A V gene of TRDV2 was called, but no J gene was assigned; no DNA check was done on the table's D call, TRDD3. The CDR3 length is 14 residues. CDR1 GEAIGNYY and CDR2 EKD come from the germline V gene.

This clone was counted at least ten times. The mismatch at residue 7 between this DNA's translation and the TCRdb protein of a much larger clone likely reflects a read error; the protein shown is translated from the DNA. The CDR3 here is CACDTVPLTGGFRTTDKLIF. The CDR3 nucleotides read TGTGCCTGTGACACTGTCCCGCTTACTGGGGGATTCCGGACCACCGATAAACTCATCTTT. This sequence joins TRDV2 and TRDJ1; 10 bases are shared with TRDD3. Germline V gene lookup returns CDR1 GEAIGNYY and CDR2 EKD. The CDR3 has 20 residues. V shed 1 base, J shed 1 base, and the junction held 17 bases outside the gene matches.

This clone showed up just a few times. A far more abundant clone sits one base away, making this likely a read error. Other DNA variants within this sample encode the same CDR3. V gene assignment gives TRDV1, but the J gene was left uncalled; TRDD3, the D gene given by the table, was not confirmed from the DNA. The CDR3 consists of 22 residues. Germline CDR1 reads TSWWSYY; CDR2 reads QGS. CDR3 sequence (DNA): TGTGCTCTTGGGGTTTGGGGCCTTCCTAAGATATGGCACAGCGACAACACCGATAAACTCATCTTC. This sequence encodes CALGVWGLPKIWHSDNTDKLIF.

Only a few counts were recorded for this clone. A far larger clone is a single base away, which makes a read error likely. The identical CDR3 is also encoded by other nucleotide sequences in the sample. The chain is built from TRDV1 and TRDJ1, with 9 bases identical to TRDD3. The CDR3 extends over 19 amino acids. The J segment lost 7 bases and the V segment lost 3 bases, leaving 21 bases of the junction unmatched. Per germline, CDR1 TSWWSYY and CDR2 QGS. The chain's CDR3 is CALGELAPGYWGRPGKLIF. The CDR3 DNA sequence: TGTGCTCTTGGGGAGCTAGCTCCGGGGTACTGGGGGAGGCCTGGTAAACTCATCTTT.